This T cell receptor beta chain is from a study of neoadjuvant anti-PD-1 for oral cavity cancer (dated by TCRdb to the early 2020s). Regarding the research as a whole: Before curative-intent surgical resection, most patients were given three to four biweekly doses of nivolumab at 3 mg/kg. For patients who did not progress, a fourth nivolumab dose was given around day 43, followed by definitive surgical resection on days 50-56. Under RECIST 1.1, patients with complete response, partial response or stable disease were classed as responders, and patients with progression were classed as non-responders. An approximately 30% response rate was observed in the parent correlative cohort, in which about 12 patients were included. What the authors observed across the whole study: Only a few patients per response group were included in the TCR analyses, and the authors called for validation in larger cohorts. Higher pretreatment blood TCRbeta clonality and lower post-treatment tumor TCRbeta clonality were correlated with higher pretreatment blood Treg/Th17 ratios. After neoadjuvant nivolumab, T cell clonality (Gini index) in PBMCs was significantly higher in non-responders than in responders.

Turning to this clone: No antigen is known for it. No qualities accompany the bases; no much larger clone lies one base away.

V trim: 5 bases; J trim: 2 bases; unmatched bases: 5. CDR1 SGHAT and CDR2 FQDESV are derived from the germline V gene (reference sequence). From its cysteine to its phenylalanine, the CDR3 spans 15 amino acids. The kept DNA is CDR3 alone, 45 bases in frame from the first base. Explained via the paper, the time point label denotes: before neoadjuvant nivolumab. Patients were newly diagnosed with stage II-IVA oral cavity squamous cell carcinoma and had received no prior systemic or radiation treatment. The cohort was composed of patients with HPV-negative, locally advanced oral cavity squamous cell carcinoma. Peripheral blood mononuclear cells were analyzed directly, without maintenance or expansion in culture. The samples were obtained from a longitudinal correlative study of a single-arm phase II trial testing neoadjuvant nivolumab in oral cavity squamous cell carcinoma. Genomic DNA-based TCRbeta sequencing was performed on subject-matched pre- and post-treatment PBMCs and tumors from three responders and three non-responders. Peripheral blood mononuclear cells were collected before nivolumab treatment and were collected again after treatment, at the time of surgery. The Maxwell RSC DNA from Cells kit was used to extract genomic DNA from PBMCs.

PBMC libraries used mostly 450 to 500 ng of input genomic DNA for deep sequencing, with six replicates per sample. TCRbeta libraries were prepared with the immunoSEQ hsTCRbeta kit according to the manufacturer's instructions. The completed libraries were mixed into a single pool at 3 nM, then sequenced with an Illumina NovaSeq 6000 S4 flow cell. The original pipeline was this. The immunoSEQ Analyzer was used for raw data preprocessing and quality control. The analysis was restricted to productive rearrangements, with each unique CDR3 amino acid sequence defining a clonotype. Repertoire clonality was estimated as the Gini-Simpson index, computed with the R package tcR. Gini indices were compared with Student's t test, and associations with tumor size change were assessed by Pearson correlation. Not all clones reach the TCRdb copy of this immuneACCESS table, which keeps in-frame sequences only. Checked studies attribute under half of the gap to unresolved V genes and leave the rest unexplained. V and J calls and clone size are copied from that table; D and trimming were computed from the DNA. The sample table contains 75,000 or so clones; only one count was recorded for roughly four fifths of them. The ten largest clones capture approximately 3.4% of the sample.

This chain is built from TRBV11-1 and TRBJ1-4, with TRBD1 identical over 7 junction bases. This clonotype was sampled from a person between 40 and 79 years old with oral cavity squamous cell carcinoma. Here the sequenced sample was PBMCs, taken before nivolumab (anti-PD-1) treatment. The CDR3 has the sequence CASSLNRGTNEKLFF. The nucleotide sequence reads TGTGCCAGCAGCCTGAACAGGGGCACTAATGAAAAACTGTTTTTT.